This T cell receptor (beta chain) emerged from a study of blood T cell repertoires in COVID-19. Study as a whole: From T cells, B-cell-depleted T cells, or PBMCs came the material, which was cDNA or gDNA.

V lost 6 bases to trimming and J lost 3 bases, with 5 bases between them. Germline V CDR1 and CDR2: LNHDA, SQIVND (reference sequence). This CDR3 spans 11 amino acids. About this clone: This CDR3 is also generated by other DNA sequences in the sample.

As processed by the authors: By means of reference gene primer amplification, nucleated cell counts were estimated. TCRdb keeps only in-frame clones here, not all; method: immunoSEQ multiplex PCR. The V and J calls and clone size were taken over from that table, and D and trimming were inferred from the DNA. The sample records about 110,000 clones, 85% to 95% being singletons. The sequencing input was peripheral blood. This TCR was sampled from a woman in her 30s with acute or convalescent COVID-19. This rearrangement joins TRBV19 to TRBJ1-1; D unresolved. CDR3 sequence: CASREYTEAFF. In nucleotides, the CDR3 is TGTGCCAGTAGGGAGTACACTGAAGCTTTCTTT.